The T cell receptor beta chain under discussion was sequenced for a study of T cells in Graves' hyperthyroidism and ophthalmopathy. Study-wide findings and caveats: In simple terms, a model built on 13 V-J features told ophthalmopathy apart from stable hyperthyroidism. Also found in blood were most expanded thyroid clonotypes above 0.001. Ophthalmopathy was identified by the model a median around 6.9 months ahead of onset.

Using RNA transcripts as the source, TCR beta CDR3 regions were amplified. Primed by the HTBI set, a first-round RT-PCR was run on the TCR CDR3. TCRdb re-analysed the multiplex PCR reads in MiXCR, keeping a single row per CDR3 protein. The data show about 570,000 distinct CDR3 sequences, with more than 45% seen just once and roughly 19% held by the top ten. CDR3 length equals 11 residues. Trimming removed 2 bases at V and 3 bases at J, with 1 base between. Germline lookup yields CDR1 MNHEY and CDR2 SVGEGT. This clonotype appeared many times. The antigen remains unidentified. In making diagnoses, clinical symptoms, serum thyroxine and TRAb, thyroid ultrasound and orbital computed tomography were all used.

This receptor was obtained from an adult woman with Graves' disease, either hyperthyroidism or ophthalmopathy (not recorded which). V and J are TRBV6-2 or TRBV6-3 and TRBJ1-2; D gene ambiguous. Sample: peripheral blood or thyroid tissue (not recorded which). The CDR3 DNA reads TGTGCCAGCAGTTACGACTATGGCTACACCTTC. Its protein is CASSYDYGYTF.